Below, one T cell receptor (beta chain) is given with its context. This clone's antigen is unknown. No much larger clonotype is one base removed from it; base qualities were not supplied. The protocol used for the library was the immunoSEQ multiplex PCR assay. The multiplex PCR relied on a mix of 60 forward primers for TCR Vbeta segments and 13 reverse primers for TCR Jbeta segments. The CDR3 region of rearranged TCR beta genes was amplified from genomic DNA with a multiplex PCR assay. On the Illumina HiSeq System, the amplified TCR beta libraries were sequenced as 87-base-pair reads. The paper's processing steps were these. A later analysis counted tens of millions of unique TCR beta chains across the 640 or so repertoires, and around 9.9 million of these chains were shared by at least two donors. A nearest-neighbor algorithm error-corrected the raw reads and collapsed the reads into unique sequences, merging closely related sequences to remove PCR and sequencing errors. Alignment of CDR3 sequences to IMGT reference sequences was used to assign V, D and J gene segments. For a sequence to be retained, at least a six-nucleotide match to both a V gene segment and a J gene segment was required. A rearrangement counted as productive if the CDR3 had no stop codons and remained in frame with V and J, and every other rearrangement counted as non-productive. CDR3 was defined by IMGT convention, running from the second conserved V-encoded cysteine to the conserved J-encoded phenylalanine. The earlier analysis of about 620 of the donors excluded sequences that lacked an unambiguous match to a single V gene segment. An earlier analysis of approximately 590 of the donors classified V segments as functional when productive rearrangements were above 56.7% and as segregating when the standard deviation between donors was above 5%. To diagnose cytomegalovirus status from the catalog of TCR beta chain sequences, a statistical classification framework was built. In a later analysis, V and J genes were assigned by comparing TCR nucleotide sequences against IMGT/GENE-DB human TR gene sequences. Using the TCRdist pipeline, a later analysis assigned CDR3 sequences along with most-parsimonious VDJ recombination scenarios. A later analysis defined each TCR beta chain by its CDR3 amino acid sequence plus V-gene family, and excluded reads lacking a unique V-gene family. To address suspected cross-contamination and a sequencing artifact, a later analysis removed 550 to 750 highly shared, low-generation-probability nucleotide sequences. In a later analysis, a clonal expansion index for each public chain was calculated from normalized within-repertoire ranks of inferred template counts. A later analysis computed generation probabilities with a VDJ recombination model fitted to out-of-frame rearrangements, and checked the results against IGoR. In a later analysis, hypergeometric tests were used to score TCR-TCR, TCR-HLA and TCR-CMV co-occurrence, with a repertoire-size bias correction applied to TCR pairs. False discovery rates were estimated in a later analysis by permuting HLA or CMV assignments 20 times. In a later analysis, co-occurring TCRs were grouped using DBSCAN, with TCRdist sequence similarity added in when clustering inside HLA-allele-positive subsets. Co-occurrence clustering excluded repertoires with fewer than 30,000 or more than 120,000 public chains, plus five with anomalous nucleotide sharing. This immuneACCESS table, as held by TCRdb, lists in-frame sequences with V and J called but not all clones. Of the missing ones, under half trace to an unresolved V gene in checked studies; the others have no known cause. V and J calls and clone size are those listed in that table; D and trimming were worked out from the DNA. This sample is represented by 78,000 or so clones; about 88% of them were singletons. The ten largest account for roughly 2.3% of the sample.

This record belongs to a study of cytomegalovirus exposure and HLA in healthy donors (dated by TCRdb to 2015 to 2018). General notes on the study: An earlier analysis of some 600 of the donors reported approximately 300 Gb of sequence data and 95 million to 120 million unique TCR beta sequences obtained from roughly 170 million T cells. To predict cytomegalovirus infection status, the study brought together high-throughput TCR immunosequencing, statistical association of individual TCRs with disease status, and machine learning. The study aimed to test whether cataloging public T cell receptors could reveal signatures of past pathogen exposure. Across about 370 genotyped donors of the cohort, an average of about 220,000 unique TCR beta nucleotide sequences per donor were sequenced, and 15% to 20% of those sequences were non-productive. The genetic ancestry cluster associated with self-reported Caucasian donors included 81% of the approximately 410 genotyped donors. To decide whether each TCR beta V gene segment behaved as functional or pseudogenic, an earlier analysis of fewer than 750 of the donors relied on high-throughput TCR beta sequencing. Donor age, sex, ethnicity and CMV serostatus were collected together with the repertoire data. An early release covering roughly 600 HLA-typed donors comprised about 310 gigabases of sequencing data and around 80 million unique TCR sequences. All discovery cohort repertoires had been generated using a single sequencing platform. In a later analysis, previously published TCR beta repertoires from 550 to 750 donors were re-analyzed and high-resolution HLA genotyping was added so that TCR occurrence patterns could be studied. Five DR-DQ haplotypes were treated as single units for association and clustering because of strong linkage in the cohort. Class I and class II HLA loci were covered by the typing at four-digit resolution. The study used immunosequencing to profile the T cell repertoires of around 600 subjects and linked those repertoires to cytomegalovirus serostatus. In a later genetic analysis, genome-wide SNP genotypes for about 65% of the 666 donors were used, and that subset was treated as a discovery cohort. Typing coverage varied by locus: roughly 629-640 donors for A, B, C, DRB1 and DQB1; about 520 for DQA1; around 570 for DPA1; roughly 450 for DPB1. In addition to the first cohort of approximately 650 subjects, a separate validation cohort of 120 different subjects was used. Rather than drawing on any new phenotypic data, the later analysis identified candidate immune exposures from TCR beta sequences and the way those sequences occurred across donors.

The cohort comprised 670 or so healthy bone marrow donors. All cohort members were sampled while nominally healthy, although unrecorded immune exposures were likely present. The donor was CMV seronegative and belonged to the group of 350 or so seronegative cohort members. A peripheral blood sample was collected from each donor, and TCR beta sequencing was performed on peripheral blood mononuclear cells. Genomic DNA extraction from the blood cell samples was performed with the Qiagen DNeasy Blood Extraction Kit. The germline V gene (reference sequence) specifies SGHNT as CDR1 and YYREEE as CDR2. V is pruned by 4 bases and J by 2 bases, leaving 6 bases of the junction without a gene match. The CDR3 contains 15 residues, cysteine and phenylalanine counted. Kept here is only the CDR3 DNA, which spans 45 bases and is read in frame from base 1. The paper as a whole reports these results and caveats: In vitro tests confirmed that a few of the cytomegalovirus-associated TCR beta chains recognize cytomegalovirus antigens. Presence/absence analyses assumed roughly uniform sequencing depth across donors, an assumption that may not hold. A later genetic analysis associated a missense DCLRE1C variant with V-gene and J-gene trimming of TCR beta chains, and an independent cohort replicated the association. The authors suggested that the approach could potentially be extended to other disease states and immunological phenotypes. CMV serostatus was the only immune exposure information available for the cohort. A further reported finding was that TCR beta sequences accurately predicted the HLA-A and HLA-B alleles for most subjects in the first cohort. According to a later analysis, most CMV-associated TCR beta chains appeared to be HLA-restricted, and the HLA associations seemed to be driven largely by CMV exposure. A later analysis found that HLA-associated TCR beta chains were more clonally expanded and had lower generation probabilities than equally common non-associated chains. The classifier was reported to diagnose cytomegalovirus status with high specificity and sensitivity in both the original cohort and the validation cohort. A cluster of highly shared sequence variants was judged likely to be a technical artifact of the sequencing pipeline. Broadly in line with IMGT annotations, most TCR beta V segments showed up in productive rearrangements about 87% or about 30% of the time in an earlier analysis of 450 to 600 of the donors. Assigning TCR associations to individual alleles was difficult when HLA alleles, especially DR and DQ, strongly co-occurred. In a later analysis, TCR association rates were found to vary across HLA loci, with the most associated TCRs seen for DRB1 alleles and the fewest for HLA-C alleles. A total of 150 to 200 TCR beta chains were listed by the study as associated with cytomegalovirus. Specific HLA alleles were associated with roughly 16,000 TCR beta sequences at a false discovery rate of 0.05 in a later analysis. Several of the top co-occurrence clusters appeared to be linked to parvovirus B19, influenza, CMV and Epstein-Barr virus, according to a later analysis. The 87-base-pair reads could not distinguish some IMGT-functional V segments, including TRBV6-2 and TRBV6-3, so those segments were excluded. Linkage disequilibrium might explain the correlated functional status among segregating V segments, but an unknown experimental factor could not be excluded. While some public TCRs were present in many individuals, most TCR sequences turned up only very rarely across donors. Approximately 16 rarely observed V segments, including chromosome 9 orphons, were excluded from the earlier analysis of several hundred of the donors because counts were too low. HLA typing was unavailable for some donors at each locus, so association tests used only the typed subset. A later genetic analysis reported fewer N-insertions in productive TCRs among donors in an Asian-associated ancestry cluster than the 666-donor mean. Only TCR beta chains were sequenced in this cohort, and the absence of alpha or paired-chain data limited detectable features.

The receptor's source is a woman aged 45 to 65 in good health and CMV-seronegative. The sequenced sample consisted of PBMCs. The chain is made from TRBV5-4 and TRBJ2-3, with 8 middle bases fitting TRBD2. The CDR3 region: CASSIAGRITDTQYF. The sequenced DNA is TGTGCCAGCAGCATAGCGGGGAGAATCACAGATACGCAGTATTTT.